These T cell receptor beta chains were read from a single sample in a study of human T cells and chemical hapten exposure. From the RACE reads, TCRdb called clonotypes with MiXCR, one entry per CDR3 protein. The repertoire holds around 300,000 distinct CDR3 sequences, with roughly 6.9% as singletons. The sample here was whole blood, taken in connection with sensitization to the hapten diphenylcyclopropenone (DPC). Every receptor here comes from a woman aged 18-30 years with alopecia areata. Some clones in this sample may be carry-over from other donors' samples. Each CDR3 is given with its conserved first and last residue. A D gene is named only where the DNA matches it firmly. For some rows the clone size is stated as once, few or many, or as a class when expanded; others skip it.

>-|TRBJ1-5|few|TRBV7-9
CASSLEGMEPQHF
TGTGCCAGCAGCTTAGAGGGGATGGAGCCCCAGCATTTT
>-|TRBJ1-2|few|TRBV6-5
CASTKPGGDGYTF
TGTGCCAGCACCAAACCTGGGGGCGATGGCTACACCTTC
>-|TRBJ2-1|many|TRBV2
CASRAVEGWFF
TGTGCCAGCAGGGCCGTGGAGGGCTGGTTCTTC
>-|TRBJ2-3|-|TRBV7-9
CASSLGEQDTQYF
TGTGCCAGCAGCTTAGGGGAACAAGATACGCAGTATTTT
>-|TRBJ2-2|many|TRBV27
CASSPVRDYTGELFF
TGTGCCAGCAGCCCAGTTCGGGATTACACCGGGGAGCTGTTTTTT
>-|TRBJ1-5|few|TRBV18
CASSATTGGTNQPQHF
TGTGCCAGCTCGGCTACGACCGGGGGAACCAATCAGCCCCAGCATTTT
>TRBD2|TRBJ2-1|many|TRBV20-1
CSVLASGGKTGFRNEQFF
TGCAGTGTTTTGGCTAGCGGGGGAAAAACAGGATTCCGCAATGAGCAGTTCTTC
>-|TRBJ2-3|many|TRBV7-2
CASRTDRLESDTQYF
TGTGCCAGCAGAACCGACAGGCTAGAGAGCGATACGCAGTATTTT
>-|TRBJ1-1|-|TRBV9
CASTFSGDQNTEAFF
TGTGCCAGCACTTTTTCGGGGGACCAGAACACTGAAGCTTTCTTT
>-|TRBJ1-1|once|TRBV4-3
CASGLGTEAFF
TGCGCCAGCGGGTTGGGCACTGAAGCTTTCTTT
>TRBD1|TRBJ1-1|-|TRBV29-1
CSVEGAGGLNTEAFF
TGCAGCGTTGAAGGGGCAGGGGGACTGAACACTGAAGCTTTCTTT
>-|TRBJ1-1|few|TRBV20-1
CSARDNTDTEAFF
TGCAGTGCTAGAGACAACACCGACACTGAAGCTTTCTTT
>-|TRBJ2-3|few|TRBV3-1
CASSQGRSGADTQYF
TGTGCCAGCAGCCAAGGCCGGTCTGGCGCAGATACGCAGTATTTT
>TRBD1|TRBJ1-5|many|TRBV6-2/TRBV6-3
CASSYSMLSGDRGLVGNQPQHF
TGTGCCAGCAGTTACTCGATGCTCTCCGGGGACAGGGGCCTAGTTGGCAATCAGCCCCAGCATTTT
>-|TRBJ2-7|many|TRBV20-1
CSAPGFYEQYF
TGCAGTGCTCCTGGATTCTACGAGCAGTACTTC
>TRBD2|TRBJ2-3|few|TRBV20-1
CSARDHRLAGLTLTDTQYF
TGCAGTGCTAGAGATCACCGACTAGCGGGTCTCACCCTCACAGATACGCAGTATTTT
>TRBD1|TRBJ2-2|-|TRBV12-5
CASGFSLPDRAPSTGQLFF
TGTGCTAGTGGTTTCTCCCTTCCTGACAGGGCCCCCTCCACCGGGCAGCTGTTTTTT
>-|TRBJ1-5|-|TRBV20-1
CSAKYRESQPQHF
TGCAGTGCTAAATACAGGGAGTCCCAGCCCCAGCATTTT
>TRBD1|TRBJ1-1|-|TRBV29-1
CSVTGTGGADTEAFF
TGCAGCGTCACCGGGACAGGGGGCGCCGACACTGAAGCTTTCTTT
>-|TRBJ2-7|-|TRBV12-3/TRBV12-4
CASSWSGHPDEQYF
TGTGCCAGCAGTTGGTCGGGACACCCAGACGAGCAGTACTTC
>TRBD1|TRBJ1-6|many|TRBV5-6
CASSLEAGGWGSPLHF
TGTGCCAGCAGCTTGGAGGCAGGGGGCTGGGGATCACCCCTCCACTTT
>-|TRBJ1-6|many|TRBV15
CATSRDGWGLSNSPLHF
TGTGCCACCAGCAGAGACGGGTGGGGGCTAAGTAATTCACCCCTCCACTTT
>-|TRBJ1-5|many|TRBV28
CASSFVHSNQPQHF
TGTGCCAGCAGTTTTGTACATAGCAATCAGCCCCAGCATTTT
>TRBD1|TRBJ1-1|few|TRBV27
CASSLYAGGEAFF
TGTGCCAGCAGTTTATATGCAGGGGGGGAAGCTTTCTTT
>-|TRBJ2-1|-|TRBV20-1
CSAFASGSNNEQFF
TGCAGTGCCTTTGCCTCGGGGTCGAACAATGAGCAGTTCTTC
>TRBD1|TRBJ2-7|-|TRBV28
CAGRTGGEVEQYF
TGTGCCGGTCGGACAGGGGGCGAGGTCGAGCAGTACTTC
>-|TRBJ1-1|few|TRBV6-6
CASSYSNRPNTEAFF
TGTGCCAGCAGTTACTCTAATCGCCCGAACACTGAAGCTTTCTTT
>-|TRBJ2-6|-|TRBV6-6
CATKGVAGANVLTF
TGTGCCACCAAGGGGGTAGCTGGGGCCAACGTCCTGACTTTC
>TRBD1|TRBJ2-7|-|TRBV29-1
CSAIYRDRAYEQYF
TGCAGCGCGATATACCGGGACAGAGCCTACGAGCAGTACTTC
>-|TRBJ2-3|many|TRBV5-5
CASSPKADTSTDTQYF
TGTGCCAGCAGCCCCAAAGCGGACACTAGCACAGATACGCAGTATTTT
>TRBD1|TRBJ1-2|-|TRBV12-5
CASGTGQEDFYGYTF
TGTGCTAGTGGTACCGGACAGGAGGACTTCTATGGCTACACCTTC
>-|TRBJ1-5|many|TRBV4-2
CASSQVRQLSEPQHF
TGTGCCAGCAGCCAAGTAAGGCAGCTAAGCGAGCCCCAGCATTTT
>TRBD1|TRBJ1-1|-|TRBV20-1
CSAPTGGKNTEAFF
TGCAGTGCCCCAACAGGGGGCAAAAACACTGAAGCTTTCTTT
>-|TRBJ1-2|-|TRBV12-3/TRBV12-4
CASSSYPGYTF
TGTGCCAGCAGTTCCTATCCTGGCTACACCTTC
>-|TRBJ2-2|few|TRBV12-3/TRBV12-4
CASSLMAGVTGELFF
TGTGCCAGCAGTTTAATGGCAGGGGTCACCGGGGAGCTGTTTTTT
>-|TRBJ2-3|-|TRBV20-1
CSASQYTDTQYF
TGCAGTGCTAGCCAGTACACAGATACGCAGTATTTT
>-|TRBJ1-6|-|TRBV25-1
CASSEQGQGSPLHF
TGTGCCAGCAGTGAACAGGGGCAGGGCTCACCCCTCCACTTT
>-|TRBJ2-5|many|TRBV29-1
CSVAARGGGETQYF
TGCAGCGTGGCCGCCAGGGGCGGTGGGGAGACCCAGTACTTC
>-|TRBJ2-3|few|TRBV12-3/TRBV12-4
CASSLGRIRTAHTDTQYF
TGTGCCAGCAGTTTGGGGCGGATTAGAACGGCTCACACAGATACGCAGTATTTT
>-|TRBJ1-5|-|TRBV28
CASSLAGVINQPQHF
TGTGCCAGCAGTTTGGCCGGGGTGATTAATCAGCCCCAGCATTTT
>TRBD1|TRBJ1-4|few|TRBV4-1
CASSQDWGRGGEKLFF
TGCGCCAGCAGCCAAGATTGGGGCAGGGGGGGTGAAAAACTGTTTTTT
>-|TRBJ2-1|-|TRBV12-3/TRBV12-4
CASTTPADLNEQFF
TGTGCCAGCACCACCCCCGCAGATCTCAATGAGCAGTTCTTC
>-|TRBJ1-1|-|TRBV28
CASRPHRDTEAFF
TGTGCCAGCAGACCCCACCGGGACACTGAAGCTTTCTTT
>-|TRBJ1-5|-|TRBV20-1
CSASTDVGSNQPQHF
TGCAGTGCTAGTACGGACGTAGGTAGCAATCAGCCCCAGCATTTT
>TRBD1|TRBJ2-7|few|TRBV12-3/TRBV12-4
CASSPSTGTGKEGQYF
TGTGCCAGCAGTCCATCGACCGGGACAGGGAAAGAGGGGCAGTACTTC
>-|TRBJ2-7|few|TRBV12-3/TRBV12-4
CATSQQEVYEQYF
TGTGCCACCTCTCAGCAGGAGGTCTACGAGCAGTACTTC
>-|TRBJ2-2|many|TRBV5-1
CASSPRTVNTGELFF
TGCGCCAGCAGCCCCAGGACAGTTAACACCGGGGAGCTGTTTTTT
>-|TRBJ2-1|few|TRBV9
CASSVAGESSYNEQFF
TGTGCCAGCAGCGTAGCTGGGGAAAGCTCCTACAATGAGCAGTTCTTC